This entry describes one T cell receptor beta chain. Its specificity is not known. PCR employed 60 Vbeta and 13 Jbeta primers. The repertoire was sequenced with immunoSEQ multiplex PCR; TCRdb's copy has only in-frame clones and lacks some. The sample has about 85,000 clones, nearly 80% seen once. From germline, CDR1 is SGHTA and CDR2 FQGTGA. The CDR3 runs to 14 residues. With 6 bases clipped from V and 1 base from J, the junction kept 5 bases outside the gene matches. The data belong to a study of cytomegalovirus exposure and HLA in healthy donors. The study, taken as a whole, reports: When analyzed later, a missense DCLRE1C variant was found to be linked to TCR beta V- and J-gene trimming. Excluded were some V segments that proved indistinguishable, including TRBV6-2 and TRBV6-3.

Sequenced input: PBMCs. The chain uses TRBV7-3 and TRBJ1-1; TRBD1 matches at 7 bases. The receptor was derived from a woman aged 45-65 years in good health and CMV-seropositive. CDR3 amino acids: CASSSQGGNTEAFF. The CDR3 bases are TGTGCCAGCAGTTCCCAGGGGGGGAACACTGAAGCTTTCTTT.